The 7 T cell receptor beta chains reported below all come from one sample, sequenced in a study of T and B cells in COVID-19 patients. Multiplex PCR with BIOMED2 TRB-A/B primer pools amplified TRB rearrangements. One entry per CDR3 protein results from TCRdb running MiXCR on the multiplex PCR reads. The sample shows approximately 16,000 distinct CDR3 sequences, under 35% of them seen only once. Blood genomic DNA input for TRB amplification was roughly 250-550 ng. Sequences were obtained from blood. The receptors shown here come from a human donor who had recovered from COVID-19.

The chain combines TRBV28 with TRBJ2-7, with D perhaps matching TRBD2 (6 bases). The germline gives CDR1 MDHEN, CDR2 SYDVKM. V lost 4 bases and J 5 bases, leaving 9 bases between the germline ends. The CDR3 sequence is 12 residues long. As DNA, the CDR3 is TGTGCCAGCAGTTACGGGAGTAACGAGCAGTACTTC. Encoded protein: CASSYGSNEQYF.

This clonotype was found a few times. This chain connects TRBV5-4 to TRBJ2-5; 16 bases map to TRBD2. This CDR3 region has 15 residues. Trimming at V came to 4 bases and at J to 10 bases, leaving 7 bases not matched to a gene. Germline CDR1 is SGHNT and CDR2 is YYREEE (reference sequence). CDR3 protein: CASSIEGTSGRDQYF. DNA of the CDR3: TGTGCCAGCAGCATCGAAGGGACTAGCGGGAGGGACCAGTACTTC.

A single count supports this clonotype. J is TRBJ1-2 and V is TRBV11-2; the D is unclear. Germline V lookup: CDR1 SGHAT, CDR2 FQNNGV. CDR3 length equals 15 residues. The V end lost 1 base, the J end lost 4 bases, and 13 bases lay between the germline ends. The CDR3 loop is CASSLGATQLYGYTF. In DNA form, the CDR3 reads TGTGCCAGCAGCTTAGGAGCGACACAACTCTATGGCTACACCTTC. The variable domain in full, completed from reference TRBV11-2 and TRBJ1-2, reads EAGVAQSPRYKIIEKRQSVAFWCNPISGHATLYWYQQILGQGPKLLIQFQNNGVVDDSQLPKDRFSAERLKGVDSTLKIQPAKLEDSAVYLCASSLGATQLYGYTFGSGTRLTVV.

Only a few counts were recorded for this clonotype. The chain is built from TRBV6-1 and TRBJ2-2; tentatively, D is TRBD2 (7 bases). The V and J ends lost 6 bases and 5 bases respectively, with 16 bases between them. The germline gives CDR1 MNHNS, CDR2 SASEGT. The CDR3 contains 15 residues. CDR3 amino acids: CASRIAGALTGELFF. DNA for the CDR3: TGTGCCAGCAGAATCGCGGGGGCGCTGACCGGGGAGCTGTTTTTT.

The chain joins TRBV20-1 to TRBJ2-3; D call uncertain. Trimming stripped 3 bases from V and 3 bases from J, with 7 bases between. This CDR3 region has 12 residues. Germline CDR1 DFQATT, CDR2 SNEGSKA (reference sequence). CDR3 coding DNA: TGCAGTGCTAGGACGTTTACAGATACGCAGTATTTT. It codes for CSARTFTDTQYF.

The CDR3 DNA reads as TGTGCCAGCAGACAAAGACCTTCTGGGGCCAACGTCCTGACTTTC. Its translation is CASRQRPSGANVLTF. V is TRBV11-2 and J is TRBJ2-6; D unresolved. Trimming removed 6 bases from V and 1 base from J, with 10 bases in between. CDR1 SGHAT and CDR2 FQNNGV come from the germline V gene. This CDR3 contains 15 residues.

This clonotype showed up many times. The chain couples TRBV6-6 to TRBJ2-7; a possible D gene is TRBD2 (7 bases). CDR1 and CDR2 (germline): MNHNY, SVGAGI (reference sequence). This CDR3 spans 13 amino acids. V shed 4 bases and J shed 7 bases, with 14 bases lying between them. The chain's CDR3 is CASSFGGAWEQYF. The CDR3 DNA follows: TGTGCCAGCAGTTTTGGGGGGGCATGGGAGCAGTACTTC.